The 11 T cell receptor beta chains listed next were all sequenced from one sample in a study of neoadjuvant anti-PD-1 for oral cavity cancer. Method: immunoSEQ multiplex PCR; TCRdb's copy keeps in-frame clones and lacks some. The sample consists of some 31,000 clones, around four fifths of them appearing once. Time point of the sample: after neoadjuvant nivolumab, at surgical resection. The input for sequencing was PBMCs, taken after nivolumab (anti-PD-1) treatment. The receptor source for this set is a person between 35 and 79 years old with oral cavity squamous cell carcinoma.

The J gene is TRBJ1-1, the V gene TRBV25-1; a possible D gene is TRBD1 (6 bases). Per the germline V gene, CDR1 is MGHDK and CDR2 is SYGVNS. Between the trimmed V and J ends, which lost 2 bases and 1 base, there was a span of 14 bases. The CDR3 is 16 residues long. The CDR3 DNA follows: TGTGCCAGCAGTGAACCGAGGGGGGGTAGGAACACTGAAGCTTTCTTT. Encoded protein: CASSEPRGGRNTEAFF.

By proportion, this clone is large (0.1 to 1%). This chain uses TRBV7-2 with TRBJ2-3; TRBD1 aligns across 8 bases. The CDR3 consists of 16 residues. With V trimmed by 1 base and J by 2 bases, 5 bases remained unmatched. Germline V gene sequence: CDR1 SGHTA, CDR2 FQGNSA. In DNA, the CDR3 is TGTGCCAGCAGCTTAGATCAGGGGGCGATCACAGATACGCAGTATTTT. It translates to CASSLDQGAITDTQYF.

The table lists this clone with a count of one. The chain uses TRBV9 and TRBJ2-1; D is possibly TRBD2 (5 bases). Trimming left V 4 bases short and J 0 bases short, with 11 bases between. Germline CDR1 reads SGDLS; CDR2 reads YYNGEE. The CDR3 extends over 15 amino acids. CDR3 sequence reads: CASSPFGSSYNEQFF. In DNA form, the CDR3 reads TGTGCCAGCAGCCCATTTGGGAGCTCCTACAATGAGCAGTTCTTC.

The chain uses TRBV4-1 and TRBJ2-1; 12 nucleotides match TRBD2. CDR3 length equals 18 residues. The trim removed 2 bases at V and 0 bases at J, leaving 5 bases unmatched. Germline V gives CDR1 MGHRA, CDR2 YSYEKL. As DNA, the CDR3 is TGCGCCAGCAGCCAACTAGCGGGGGGGCCCTCCTCCTACAATGAGCAGTTCTTC. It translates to CASSQLAGGPSSYNEQFF.

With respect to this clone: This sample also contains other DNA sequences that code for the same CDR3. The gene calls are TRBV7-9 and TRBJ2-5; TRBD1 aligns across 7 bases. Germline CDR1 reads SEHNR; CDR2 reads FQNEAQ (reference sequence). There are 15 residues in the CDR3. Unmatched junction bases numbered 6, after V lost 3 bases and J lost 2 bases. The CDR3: CASSLRTGVQETQYF. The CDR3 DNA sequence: TGTGCCAGCAGCTTGCGGACAGGAGTACAAGAGACCCAGTACTTC.

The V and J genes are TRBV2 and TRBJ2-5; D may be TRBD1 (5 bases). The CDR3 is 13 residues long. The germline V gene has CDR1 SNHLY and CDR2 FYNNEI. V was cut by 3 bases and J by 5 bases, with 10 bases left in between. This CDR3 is CASSDPGWETQYF. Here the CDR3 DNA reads TGTGCCAGCAGTGATCCAGGGTGGGAGACCCAGTACTTC.

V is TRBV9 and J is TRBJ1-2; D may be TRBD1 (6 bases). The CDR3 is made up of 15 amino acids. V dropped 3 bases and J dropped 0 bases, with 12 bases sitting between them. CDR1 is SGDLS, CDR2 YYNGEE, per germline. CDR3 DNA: TGTGCCAGCAGCGCCCGGGGGGCATCTAACTATGGCTACACCTTC. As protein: CASSARGASNYGYTF.

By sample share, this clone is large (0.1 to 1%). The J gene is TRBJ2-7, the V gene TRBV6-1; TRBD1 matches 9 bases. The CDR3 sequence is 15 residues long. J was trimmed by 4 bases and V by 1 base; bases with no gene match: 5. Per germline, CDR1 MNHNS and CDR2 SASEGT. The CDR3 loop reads CASSEVETGGYEQYF. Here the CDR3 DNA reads TGTGCCAGCAGTGAAGTCGAGACAGGGGGGTACGAGCAGTACTTC.

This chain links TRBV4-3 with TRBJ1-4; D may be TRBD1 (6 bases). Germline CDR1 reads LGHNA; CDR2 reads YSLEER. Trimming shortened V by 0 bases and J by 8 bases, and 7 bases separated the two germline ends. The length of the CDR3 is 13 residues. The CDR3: CASSQETGEKLFF. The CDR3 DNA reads TGCGCCAGCAGCCAAGAAACAGGGGAAAAACTGTTTTTT.

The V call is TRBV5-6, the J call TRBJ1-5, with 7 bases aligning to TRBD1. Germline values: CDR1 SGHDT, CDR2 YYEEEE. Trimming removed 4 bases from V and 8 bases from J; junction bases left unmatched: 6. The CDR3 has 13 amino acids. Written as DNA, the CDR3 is TGTGCCAGCAGCACCAGGGGGAGGGAGCCCCAGCATTTT. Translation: CASSTRGREPQHF.

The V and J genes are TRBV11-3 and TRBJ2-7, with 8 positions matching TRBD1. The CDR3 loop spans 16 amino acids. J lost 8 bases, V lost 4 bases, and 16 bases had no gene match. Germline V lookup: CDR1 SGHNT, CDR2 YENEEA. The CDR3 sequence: CASSSTTGTGPLKQYF. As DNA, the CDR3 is TGTGCCAGCAGCTCAACAACCGGGACAGGCCCTTTAAAGCAGTACTTC.